These 20 T cell receptor beta chains came from one sample sequenced in a study of regulatory T cells in long-lasting Graves disease. The time point here: persistent/refractory GD, antithyroid drugs over 5 years with positive TRAb. Generation of the TCR library employed RNA extracted from PBMCs. With iRepertoire HTBI primers and Arm-PCR of CDR3 regions, TCR beta libraries were built. TCRdb itself ran the multiplex PCR reads through MiXCR, one entry per CDR3 protein. This sample has 300,000 or so distinct CDR3 sequences, with roughly a fifth found just once. The sample was peripheral blood mononuclear cells (PBMCs), taken when the disease was refractory, from a patient treated with antithyroid drugs. All receptors come from a female donor with Graves disease.

The DNA of the CDR3 is TGTGCCAGCAGCACTGATCTGGATACGCAGTATTTT. Translated, it gives CASSTDLDTQYF. The chain links TRBV9 to TRBJ2-3; D uncertain. Germline V gene sequence: CDR1 SGDLS, CDR2 YYNGEE. CDR3 length: 12 amino acids. V was cut by 4 bases and J by 6 bases, with 9 bases left in between.

The genes are TRBV7-9 and TRBJ2-3; D gene uncertain. Germline V gene sequence: CDR1 SEHNR, CDR2 FQNEAQ (reference sequence). The CDR3 loop spans 14 amino acids. Trimming cost V 4 bases and J 2 bases, with 10 bases left between them. In DNA form, the CDR3 reads TGTGCCAGCAGCTCGCGTTTAGACACAGATACGCAGTATTTT. Its translation: CASSSRLDTDTQYF.

This clonotype was seen only a few times. This chain links TRBV14 with TRBJ2-4; D call uncertain. The germline V and J ends were trimmed by 2 bases and 3 bases, with 11 bases remaining between them. Germline values: CDR1 SGHDN, CDR2 FVKESK. The CDR3 extends over 15 amino acids. The CDR3 spells CASSQKHPRKNIQYF. The CDR3 region has the DNA TGTGCCAGCAGCCAAAAACACCCGCGCAAAAACATTCAGTACTTC.

The table lists this clonotype with a few counts. The chain couples TRBV4-3 to TRBJ1-2; D is possibly TRBD1 (6 bases). Germline CDR1 reads LGHNA; CDR2 reads YSLEER. Trimming removed 5 bases at V and 2 bases at J, with 12 bases between. This CDR3 is built from 14 residues. The CDR3 DNA follows: TGCGCCAGCAGCGTACAGGGTGCCAACTATGGCTACACCTTC. Translation: CASSVQGANYGYTF.

The chain links TRBV3-1 to TRBJ1-5, with 9 nucleotides matching TRBD1. Unmatched junction bases numbered 4, after V lost 4 bases and J lost 6 bases. The germline CDR1 and CDR2 sequences are LGHDT and YNNKEL (reference sequence). The CDR3 runs 14 residues. The CDR3 nucleotides are TGTGCCAGCAGCCCTACAGGGGGCTCTCAGCCCCAGCATTTT. Translation gives CASSPTGGSQPQHF.

This chain joins TRBV13 and TRBJ2-1, with D perhaps TRBD2 (5 bases). The germline V and J ends were trimmed by 5 bases and 0 bases, with 11 bases remaining between them. Germline CDR1 and CDR2: PRHDT and FYEKMQ (reference sequence). The CDR3 contains 15 residues. CDR3 sequence reads: CASSTGKPSYNEQFF. Here the CDR3 DNA reads TGTGCCAGCAGCACCGGGAAGCCCTCCTACAATGAGCAGTTCTTC.

This clonotype was counted ten times or more. V gene TRBV28 combines with J gene TRBJ2-7; D is ambiguous. The V gene's germline CDR1 is MDHEN and CDR2 SYDVKM. V shed 4 bases and J shed 3 bases, with 7 bases lying between them. CDR3 length: 12 residues. The CDR3 protein is CASSSVNYEQYF. DNA for the CDR3: TGTGCCAGCAGTTCGGTCAACTACGAGCAGTACTTC.

This clonotype was found many times. The V call is TRBV14, the J call TRBJ1-2; 7 positions match TRBD1. V lost 4 bases, J lost 1 base, and 6 bases stayed unmatched. Germline loops: CDR1 SGHDN, CDR2 FVKESK. The CDR3 contains 15 residues. The CDR3 DNA reads as TGTGCCAGCAGCCCAAAGACAGGGAATAACTATGGCTACACCTTC. It yields the protein CASSPKTGNNYGYTF.

This clonotype was seen at least ten times. DNA of the CDR3: TGTGCCAGCAGCTTAGTGACAGGGGGAGTGGAGACCCAGTACTTC. Amino acids: CASSLVTGGVETQYF. The V gene is TRBV11-2, the J gene TRBJ2-5; TRBD1 agrees at 9 bases. The CDR3 covers 15 residues. CDR1 and CDR2 from the germline V gene are SGHAT and FQNNGV. V shed 1 base, J shed 5 bases, and the junction held 5 bases outside the gene matches.

The rearrangement joins TRBV7-2 to TRBJ2-3, with TRBD2 identical over 8 bases. Germline V CDR1 and CDR2: SGHTA, FQGNSA. The ends lost 3 bases at V and 6 bases at J; junction bases unmatched: 5. The CDR3 length is 14 residues. This CDR3 is CASSFGGAGDTQYF. In DNA form, the CDR3 reads TGTGCCAGCAGCTTCGGGGGGGCGGGGGATACGCAGTATTTT.

In its sample, this clonotype was seen many times. J is TRBJ1-4 and V is TRBV3-1; D gene ambiguous. V was clipped by 2 bases and J by 3 bases, with 16 bases between them. Germline loops: CDR1 LGHDT, CDR2 YNNKEL (reference sequence). The CDR3 totals 17 residues. The CDR3 reads CASSQIGNGRANEKLFF. DNA of the CDR3: TGTGCCAGCAGCCAAATAGGGAACGGGAGAGCTAATGAAAAACTGTTTTTT.

This clonotype ranks as large. The CDR3 here is CASSTKHATEAFF. The DNA for the CDR3 is TGTGCCAGCAGTACCAAGCACGCCACTGAAGCTTTCTTT. The chain uses TRBV6-2 or TRBV6-3 and TRBJ1-1; D gene uncertain. Trimming took off 5 bases at V and 4 bases at J, with 11 bases between the two ends. The CDR3 sequence is 13 residues long. Per the germline V gene, CDR1 is MNHEY and CDR2 is SVGEGT.

The chain employs TRBV28 and TRBJ2-2; TRBD2 matches at 12 bases. The CDR3 loop spans 17 amino acids. Germline values: CDR1 MDHEN, CDR2 SYDVKM. V lost 6 bases to trimming and J lost 3 bases; unmatched junction nucleotides: 8. The CDR3 spells CASSKNLAGGYTGELFF. Written as DNA, the CDR3 is TGTGCCAGCAGCAAAAATCTAGCGGGGGGGTACACCGGGGAGCTGTTTTTT.

This clonotype was detected many times. V is TRBV12-5 and J is TRBJ2-5; 8 bases are shared with TRBD1. The V segment lost 1 base and the J segment 1 base; nucleotides outside the gene matches: 11. This CDR3 is 18 amino acids long. Per germline, CDR1 LGHNT and CDR2 FRNRAP. The CDR3 sequence is CASGLEGQEYISQETQYF. The DNA of the CDR3 is TGTGCTAGTGGTTTGGAGGGACAGGAGTACATATCCCAAGAGACCCAGTACTTC.

In regard to this clonotype: This may come from a read error, since a much larger clone is one base off. The chain carries TRBV28 and TRBJ1-5, with a possible D match to TRBD1 (5 bases). Germline lookup yields CDR1 MDHEN and CDR2 SYDVKM. V lost 5 bases, J lost 5 bases, and 16 bases lay in between. The CDR3 has 15 amino acids. CDR3 in amino acids: CASSPLRRGHQPQHF. The CDR3 DNA is TGTGCCAGCAGTCCCCTCAGACGGGGCCATCAGCCCCAGCATTTT.

The chain combines TRBV13 with TRBJ2-7, with TRBD2 matching 11 bases. CDR1 is PRHDT and CDR2 is FYEKMQ in the germline V gene (reference sequence). The CDR3 length is 15 residues. J gave up 2 bases and V 4 bases, and 4 bases lay outside the gene matches. The CDR3 region has the DNA TGTGCCAGCAGCTACACTAGCGGGGGACCCTACGAGCAGTACTTC. Its translation is CASSYTSGGPYEQYF.

This chain connects TRBV5-1 to TRBJ2-2; D tentatively fits TRBD1 or TRBD2 (5 bases each). The CDR3 extends over 16 amino acids. CDR1 is SGHRS and CDR2 is YFSETQ in the germline V gene. V was clipped by 4 bases and J by 1 base, with 14 bases between them. Written as DNA, the CDR3 is TGCGCCAGCAGCCGAGGGGCAGGGATGAACACCGGGGAGCTGTTTTTT. Protein sequence: CASSRGAGMNTGELFF.

This clonotype was recorded at least ten times. V gene TRBV29-1 combines with J gene TRBJ1-2; maybe TRBD1 (6 bases). CDR1 and CDR2 from the germline V gene are SQVTM and ANQGSEA. V was pared by 3 bases and J by 4 bases, with 12 bases between. CDR3 length: 13 amino acids. The CDR3 spells CSVDKGEGYGYTF. CDR3 bases: TGCAGCGTTGATAAGGGGGAAGGCTATGGCTACACCTTC. Variable domain in full (rest from reference TRBV29-1 and TRBJ1-2): SAVISQKPSRDICQRGTSLTIQCQVDSQVTMMFWYRQQPGQSLTLIATANQGSEATYESGFVIDKFPISRPNLTFSTLTVSNMSPEDSSIYLCSVDKGEGYGYTFGSGTRLTVV.

The J gene is TRBJ1-4, the V gene TRBV7-9; a weak D match, TRBD1 (5 bases). CDR3 length equals 17 residues. The V end was cut by 1 base, the J end by 0 bases, with 12 bases between. CDR1 and CDR2 from the germline V gene are SEHNR and FQNEAQ (reference sequence). The CDR3 nucleotides are TGTGCCAGCAGCTTAGGGGACCGGAGTGCAACTAATGAAAAACTGTTTTTT. Translated: CASSLGDRSATNEKLFF. The variable domain in full, completed from reference TRBV7-9 and TRBJ1-4, reads DTGVSQNPRHKITKRGQNVTFRCDPISEHNRLYWYRQTLGQGPEFLTYFQNEAQLEKSRLLSDRFSAERPKGSFSTLEIQRTEQGDSAMYLCASSLGDRSATNEKLFFGSGTQLSVL.

The CDR3 protein is CASRMDRGPNQPQHF. Here the CDR3 DNA reads TGTGCCAGCAGGATGGACAGGGGACCCAATCAGCCCCAGCATTTT. This chain uses TRBV2 with TRBJ1-5; TRBD1 matches at 9 bases. The CDR3 totals 15 residues. Germline values: CDR1 SNHLY, CDR2 FYNNEI. J gave up 3 bases and V 6 bases, and 6 bases lay outside the gene matches.